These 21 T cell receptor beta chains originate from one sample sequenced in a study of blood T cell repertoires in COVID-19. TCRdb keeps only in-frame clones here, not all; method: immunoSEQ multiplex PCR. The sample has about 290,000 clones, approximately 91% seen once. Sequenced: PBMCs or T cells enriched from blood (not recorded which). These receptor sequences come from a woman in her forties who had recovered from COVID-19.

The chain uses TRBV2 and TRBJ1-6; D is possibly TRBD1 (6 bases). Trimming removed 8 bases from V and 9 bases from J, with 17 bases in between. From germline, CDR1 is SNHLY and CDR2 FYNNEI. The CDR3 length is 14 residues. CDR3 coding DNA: TGTGCCAGCGGCCAACAGGGCCGCGGTTCACCCCTCCACTTT. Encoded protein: CASGQQGRGSPLHF.

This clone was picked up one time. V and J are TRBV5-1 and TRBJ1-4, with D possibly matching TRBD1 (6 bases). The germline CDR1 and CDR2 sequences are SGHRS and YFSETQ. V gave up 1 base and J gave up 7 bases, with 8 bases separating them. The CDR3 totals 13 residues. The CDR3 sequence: CASSLTRGEKLFF. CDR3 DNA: TGCGCCAGCAGCTTGACCAGGGGTGAAAAACTGTTTTTT.

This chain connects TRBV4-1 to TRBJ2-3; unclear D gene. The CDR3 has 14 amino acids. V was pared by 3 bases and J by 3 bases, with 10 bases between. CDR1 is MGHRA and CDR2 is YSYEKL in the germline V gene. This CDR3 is CASSQTQETDTQYF. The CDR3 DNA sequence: TGCGCCAGCAGCCAGACCCAGGAAACAGATACGCAGTATTTT.

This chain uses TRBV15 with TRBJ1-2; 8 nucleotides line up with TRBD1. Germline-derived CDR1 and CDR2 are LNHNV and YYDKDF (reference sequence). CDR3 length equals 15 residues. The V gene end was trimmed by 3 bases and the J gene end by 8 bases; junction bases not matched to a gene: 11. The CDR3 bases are TGTGCCACCAGCAGCCCTCGGGACAGGTTGGAGGGCTACACCTTC. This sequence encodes CATSSPRDRLEGYTF.

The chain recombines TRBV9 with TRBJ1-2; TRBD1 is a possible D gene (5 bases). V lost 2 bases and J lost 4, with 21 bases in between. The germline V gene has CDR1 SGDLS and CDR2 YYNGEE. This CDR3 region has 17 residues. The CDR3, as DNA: TGTGCCAGCAGCGTGACCCGGGAGGTGAGGAGGGGCTATGGCTACACCTTC. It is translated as CASSVTREVRRGYGYTF.

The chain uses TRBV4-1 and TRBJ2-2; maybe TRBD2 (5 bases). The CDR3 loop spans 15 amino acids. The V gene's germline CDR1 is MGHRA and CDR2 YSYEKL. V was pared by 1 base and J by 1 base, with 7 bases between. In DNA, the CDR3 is TGCGCCAGCAGCCAAGTTGGGAGGAACACCGGGGAGCTGTTTTTT. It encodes CASSQVGRNTGELFF.

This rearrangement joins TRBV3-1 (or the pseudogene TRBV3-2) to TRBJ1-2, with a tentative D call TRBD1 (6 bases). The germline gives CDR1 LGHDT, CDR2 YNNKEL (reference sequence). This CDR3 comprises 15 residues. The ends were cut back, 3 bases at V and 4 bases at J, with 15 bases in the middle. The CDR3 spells CASSHGYRDSYGYTF. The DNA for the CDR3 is TGTGCCAGCAGCCACGGCTACAGGGATAGCTATGGCTACACCTTC.

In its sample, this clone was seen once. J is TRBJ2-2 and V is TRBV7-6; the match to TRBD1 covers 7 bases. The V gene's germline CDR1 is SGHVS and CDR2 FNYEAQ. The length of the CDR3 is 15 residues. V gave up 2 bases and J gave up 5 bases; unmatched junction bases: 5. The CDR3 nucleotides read TGTGCCAGCAGCTTAATAGGGGGCACGACCGGGGAGCTGTTTTTT. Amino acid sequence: CASSLIGGTTGELFF. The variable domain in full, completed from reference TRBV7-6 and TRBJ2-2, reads GAGVSQSPRYKVTKRGQDVALRCDPISGHVSLYWYRQALGQGPEFLTYFNYEAQQDKSGLPNDRFSAERPEGSISTLTIQRTEQRDSAMYRCASSLIGGTTGELFFGEGSRLTVL.

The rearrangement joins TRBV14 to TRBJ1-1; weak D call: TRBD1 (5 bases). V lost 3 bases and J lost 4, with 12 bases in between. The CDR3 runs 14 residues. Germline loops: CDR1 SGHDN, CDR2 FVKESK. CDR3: CASSHYAGTTEAFF. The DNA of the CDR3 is TGTGCCAGCAGCCACTACGCGGGGACCACTGAAGCTTTCTTT.

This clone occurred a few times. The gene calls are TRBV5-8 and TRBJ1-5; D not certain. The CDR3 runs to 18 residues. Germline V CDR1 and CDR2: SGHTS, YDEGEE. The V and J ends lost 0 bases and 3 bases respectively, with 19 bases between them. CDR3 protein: CASSLGSEPTYDNQPQHF. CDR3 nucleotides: TGTGCCAGCAGCTTGGGGAGCGAACCGACCTATGACAATCAGCCCCAGCATTTT.

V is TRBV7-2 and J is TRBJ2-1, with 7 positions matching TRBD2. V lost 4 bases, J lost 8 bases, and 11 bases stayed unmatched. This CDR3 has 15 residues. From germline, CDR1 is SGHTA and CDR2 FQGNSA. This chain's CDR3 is CASSSWAGEVYEQFF. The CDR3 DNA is TGTGCCAGCAGCTCTTGGGCGGGAGAGGTATATGAGCAGTTCTTC. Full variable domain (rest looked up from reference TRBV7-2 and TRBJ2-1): GAGVSQSPSNKVTEKGKDVELRCDPISGHTALYWYRQSLGQGLEFLIYFQGNSAPDKSGLPSDRFSAERTGGSVSTLTIQRTQQEDSAVYLCASSSWAGEVYEQFFGPGTRLTVL.

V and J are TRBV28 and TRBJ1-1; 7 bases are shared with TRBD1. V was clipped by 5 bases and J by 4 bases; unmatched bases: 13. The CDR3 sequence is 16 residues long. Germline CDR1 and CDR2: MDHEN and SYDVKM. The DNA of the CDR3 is TGTGCCAGCAGTCTCGTAGACAGGGTGGGAAGCACTGAAGCTTTCTTT. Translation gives CASSLVDRVGSTEAFF.

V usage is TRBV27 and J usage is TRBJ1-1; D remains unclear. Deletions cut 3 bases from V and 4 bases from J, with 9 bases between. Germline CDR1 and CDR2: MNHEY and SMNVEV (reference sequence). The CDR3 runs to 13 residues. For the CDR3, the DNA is TGTGCCAGCAGTTTTCGGCGGATCACTGAAGCTTTCTTT. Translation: CASSFRRITEAFF.

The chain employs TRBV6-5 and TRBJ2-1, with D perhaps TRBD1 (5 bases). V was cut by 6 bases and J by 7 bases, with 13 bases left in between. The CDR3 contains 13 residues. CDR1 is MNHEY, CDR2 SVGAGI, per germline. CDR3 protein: CASSRTPENEQFF. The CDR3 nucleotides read TGTGCCAGCAGCCGGACACCAGAGAATGAGCAGTTCTTC.

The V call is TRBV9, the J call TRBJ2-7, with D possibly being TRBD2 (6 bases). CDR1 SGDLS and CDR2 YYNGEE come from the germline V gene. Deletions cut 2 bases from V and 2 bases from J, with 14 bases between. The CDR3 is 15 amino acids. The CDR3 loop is CASSVSGSGAYEQYF. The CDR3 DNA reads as TGTGCCAGCAGCGTTTCCGGGAGTGGGGCCTACGAGCAGTACTTC.

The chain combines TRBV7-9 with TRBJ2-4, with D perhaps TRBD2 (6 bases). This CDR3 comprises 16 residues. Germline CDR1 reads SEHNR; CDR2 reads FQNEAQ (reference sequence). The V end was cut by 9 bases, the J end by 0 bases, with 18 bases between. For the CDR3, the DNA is TGTGCCAGTGCAAGAGGGACTCCCCTAGCCAAAAACATTCAGTACTTC. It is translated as CASARGTPLAKNIQYF. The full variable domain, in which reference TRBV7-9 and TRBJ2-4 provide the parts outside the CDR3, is DTGVSQNPRHKITKRGQNVTFRCDPISEHNRLYWYRQTLGQGPEFLTYFQNEAQLEKSRLLSDRFSAERPKGSFSTLEIQRTEQGDSAMYLCASARGTPLAKNIQYFGAGTRLSVL.

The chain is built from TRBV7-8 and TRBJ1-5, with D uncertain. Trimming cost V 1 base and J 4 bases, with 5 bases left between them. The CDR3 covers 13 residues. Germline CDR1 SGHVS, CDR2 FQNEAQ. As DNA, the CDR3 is TGTGCCAGCAGCTTAGACAAAAATCAGCCCCAGCATTTT. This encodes CASSLDKNQPQHF.

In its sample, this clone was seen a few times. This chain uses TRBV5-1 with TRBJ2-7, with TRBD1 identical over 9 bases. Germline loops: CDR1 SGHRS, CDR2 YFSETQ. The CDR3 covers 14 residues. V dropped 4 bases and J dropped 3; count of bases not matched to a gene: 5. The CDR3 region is CASSRRDRVYEQYF. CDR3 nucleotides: TGCGCCAGCAGCCGCCGGGACAGGGTCTACGAGCAGTACTTC.

CDR3 DNA sequence: TGTGCCAGCAGTTGGGGCTCCACAGGCTTCTATGGCTACACCTTC. Protein: CASSWGSTGFYGYTF. J is TRBJ1-2 and V is TRBV27; tentatively, D is TRBD1 (5 bases). This CDR3 has 15 residues. Germline V CDR1 and CDR2: MNHEY, SMNVEV (reference sequence). Trimming removed 4 bases from V and 4 bases from J, with 16 bases in between.

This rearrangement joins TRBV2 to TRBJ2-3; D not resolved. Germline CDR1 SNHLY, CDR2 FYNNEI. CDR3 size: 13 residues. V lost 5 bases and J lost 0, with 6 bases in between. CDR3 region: CASSRRSTDTQYF. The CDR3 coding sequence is TGTGCCAGCAGTAGGCGGAGCACAGATACGCAGTATTTT. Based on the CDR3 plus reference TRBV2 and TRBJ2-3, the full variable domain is EPEVTQTPSHQVTQMGQEVILRCVPISNHLYFYWYRQILGQKVEFLVSFYNNEISEKSEIFDDQFSVERPDGSNFTLKIRSTKLEDSAMYFCASSRRSTDTQYFGPGTRLTVL.

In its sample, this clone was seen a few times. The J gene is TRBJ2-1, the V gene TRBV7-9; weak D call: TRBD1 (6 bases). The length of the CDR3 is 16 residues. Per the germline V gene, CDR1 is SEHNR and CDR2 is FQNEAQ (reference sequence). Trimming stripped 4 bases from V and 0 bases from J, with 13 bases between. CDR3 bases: TGTGCCAGCAGCTCAGACAGGCAGGGCTCCTACAATGAGCAGTTCTTC. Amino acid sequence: CASSSDRQGSYNEQFF.